What follows are 20 T cell receptor beta chains derived from one specimen sequenced in a study of cytomegalovirus exposure and HLA in healthy donors. The method was immunoSEQ multiplex PCR; TCRdb's version includes in-frame clones alone and lacks a portion of them. The sample lists tens of thousands of clones, more than 80% occurring once. The sample comprised PBMCs. Receptor source: a man aged 18 to 29 in good health and CMV-seronegative.

The J gene is TRBJ2-3, the V gene TRBV27; a weak D match, TRBD2 (6 bases). V lost 6 bases to trimming and J lost 0 bases, with 28 bases between them. In germline, CDR1 is MNHEY, CDR2 SMNVEV (reference sequence). The CDR3 consists of 20 residues. CDR3 region: CASSFSRRGRGYRSTDTQYF. The CDR3 nucleotides are TGTGCCAGCAGCTTTAGTCGGCGGGGAAGGGGCTATAGAAGCACAGATACGCAGTATTTT.

In the case of this clone: The germline gene is not matched at one end of the junction; a read error may be the cause. The chain links TRBV7-7 to TRBJ2-5; D might be TRBD2 (6 bases). Germline V CDR1 and CDR2: SSHAT, FNYEAQ (reference sequence). CDR3 length: 14 amino acids. Written as DNA, the CDR3 is TGTGCTAGCAGCCCCCCGGGGGAAAAAGAGACCCAGTACTTC. It encodes CASSPPGEKETQYF.

The rearrangement links TRBV4-3 to TRBJ2-6; 7 bases fit TRBD2. Germline-derived CDR1 and CDR2 are LGHNA and YSLEER. V lost 0 bases to trimming and J lost 1 base; unmatched junction nucleotides: 3. This CDR3 contains 17 residues. The CDR3 DNA reads TGCGCCAGCAGCCAAGATCCGGGGGGTTCTGGGGCCAACGTCCTGACTTTC. Encoded protein: CASSQDPGGSGANVLTF.

This clone is a singleton in its sample. The V and J genes are TRBV19 and TRBJ2-7; 11 bases fit TRBD2. J gave up 4 bases and V 4 bases, and 3 bases lay outside the gene matches. Germline lookup yields CDR1 LNHDA and CDR2 SQIVND (reference sequence). There are 14 residues in the CDR3. In DNA form, the CDR3 reads TGTGCCAGTAGTAGACTAGCGGGACCTTACGAGCAGTACTTC. Protein product: CASSRLAGPYEQYF.

This chain uses TRBV7-3 with TRBJ1-2, with D possibly TRBD1 on 5 matching bases. The V end was cut by 2 bases, the J end by 7 bases, with 14 bases between. Germline CDR1 reads SGHTA; CDR2 reads FQGTGA. The CDR3 has 14 amino acids. The CDR3 DNA sequence: TGTGCCAGCAGCTTATCTGGTAGGGGCGGTGGCTACACCTTC. It is translated as CASSLSGRGGGYTF. The full variable domain, in which reference TRBV7-3 and TRBJ1-2 provide the parts outside the CDR3, is GAGVSQTPSNKVTEKGKYVELRCDPISGHTALYWYRQSLGQGPEFLIYFQGTGAADDSGLPNDRFFAVRPEGSVSTLKIQRTERGDSAVYLCASSLSGRGGGYTFGSGTRLTVV.

This clone appeared a few times. The CDR3 DNA is TGTGCCAGCTCACAATCCTCAGGACTTCAATCGGGGGAGCAGTACTTC. It yields the protein CASSQSSGLQSGEQYF. The gene calls are TRBV18 and TRBJ2-7; D possibly corresponds to TRBD2 (5 bases). Germline lookup yields CDR1 KGHSH and CDR2 LQKENI. CDR3 length: 16 residues. V dropped 4 bases and J dropped 7 bases, with 23 bases sitting between them.

The chain couples TRBV2 to TRBJ2-3; 10 bases fit TRBD2. The CDR3 has 14 residues. With 3 bases clipped from V and 9 bases from J, the junction kept 6 bases outside the gene matches. CDR1 and CDR2 (germline): SNHLY, FYNNEI. The CDR3 DNA follows: TGTGCCAGCAGTGATGTGCTAGCGGGAGTCACGCAGTATTTT. It yields the protein CASSDVLAGVTQYF.

V and J are TRBV7-9 and TRBJ2-3; D is perhaps TRBD2 (6 bases). V was pared by 7 bases and J by 0 bases, with 11 bases between. Germline V gives CDR1 SEHNR, CDR2 FQNEAQ (reference sequence). The length of the CDR3 is 14 residues. The CDR3 DNA sequence: TGTGCCAGCAACCCCACTAGCAGCACAGATACGCAGTATTTT. Protein: CASNPTSSTDTQYF. Based on the CDR3 plus reference TRBV7-9 and TRBJ2-3, the full variable domain is DTGVSQNPRHKITKRGQNVTFRCDPISEHNRLYWYRQTLGQGPEFLTYFQNEAQLEKSRLLSDRFSAERPKGSFSTLEIQRTEQGDSAMYLCASNPTSSTDTQYFGPGTRLTVL.

The rearrangement uses TRBV9 and TRBJ2-1; D possibly corresponds to TRBD1 (6 bases). V shed 3 bases and J shed 8 bases, with 6 bases lying between them. This CDR3 is built from 11 residues. CDR1 and CDR2 from the germline V gene are SGDLS and YYNGEE. The CDR3 DNA reads TGTGCCAGCAGCGAGGGGGATGAGCAGTTCTTC. This codes for CASSEGDEQFF.

The V call is TRBV14, the J call TRBJ2-3; 8 nucleotides line up with TRBD1. V shed 4 bases, J shed 1 base, and the junction held 7 bases outside the gene matches. The germline V gene has CDR1 SGHDN and CDR2 FVKESK. CDR3 size: 16 residues. For the CDR3, the DNA is TGTGCCAGCAGCCGCGGACAGGGCGTAGGCACAGATACGCAGTATTTT. This encodes CASSRGQGVGTDTQYF.

The chain couples TRBV15 to TRBJ2-7; D not certain. Germline V lookup: CDR1 LNHNV, CDR2 YYDKDF (reference sequence). The CDR3 length is 13 residues. With 5 bases removed from V and 3 bases from J, the gap between germline ends came to 11 bases. DNA for the CDR3: TGTGCCACCAGCCGCTCGAAGCTCTACGAGCAGTACTTC. It encodes CATSRSKLYEQYF.

The chain's CDR3 is CASRTGRSTDTQYF. Written as DNA, the CDR3 is TGTGCCAGTAGGACAGGACGTAGCACAGATACGCAGTATTTT. This chain joins TRBV19 and TRBJ2-3; TRBD1 might be the D (6 bases). CDR1 LNHDA and CDR2 SQIVND come from the germline V gene (reference sequence). The V and J ends lost 6 bases and 0 bases respectively, with 10 bases between them. The CDR3 totals 14 residues.

The V call is TRBV11-2, the J call TRBJ1-4; D is unresolved. The length of the CDR3 is 15 residues. CDR1 and CDR2 (germline): SGHAT, FQNNGV. Trimming removed 5 bases at V and 3 bases at J, with 13 bases between. DNA of the CDR3: TGTGCCAGCAGCCCAGGACGGGGATCTAATGAAAAACTGTTTTTT. As protein: CASSPGRGSNEKLFF.

The chain carries TRBV9 and TRBJ2-2; TRBD1 aligns across 11 bases. Germline values: CDR1 SGDLS, CDR2 YYNGEE. The length of the CDR3 is 17 residues. V lost 0 bases and J lost 6; bases outside the gene matches: 7. The CDR3 loop reads CASSVVKGQGVPGELFF. The DNA of the CDR3 is TGTGCCAGCAGCGTAGTGAAGGGACAGGGGGTACCCGGGGAGCTGTTTTTT.

The chain combines TRBV19 with TRBJ2-7; TRBD1 matches at 7 bases. The ends lost 5 bases at V and 5 bases at J; junction bases unmatched: 12. Germline V lookup: CDR1 LNHDA, CDR2 SQIVND (reference sequence). The CDR3 consists of 15 residues. This chain's CDR3 is CASSSITGAVDEQYF. Here the CDR3 DNA reads TGTGCCAGTAGTTCCATTACAGGGGCGGTTGACGAGCAGTACTTC.

The rearrangement links TRBV7-9 to TRBJ2-3, with D maybe TRBD1 (6 bases). Germline V CDR1 and CDR2: SEHNR, FQNEAQ (reference sequence). This CDR3 spans 16 amino acids. Between the trimmed V and J ends, which lost 3 bases and 8 bases, there was a span of 21 bases. The CDR3 loop is CASSFRTVMFFGTQYF. The CDR3 nucleotides are TGTGCCAGCAGCTTCCGGACAGTCATGTTTTTTGGTACGCAGTATTTT.

V gene TRBV28 combines with J gene TRBJ2-3; 8 positions agree with TRBD2. Germline CDR1 and CDR2: MDHEN and SYDVKM. This CDR3 is 14 amino acids long. V lost 7 bases to trimming and J lost 4 bases; unmatched junction nucleotides: 7. Here the CDR3 DNA reads TGTGCCAGCACCAGCGGGAGTGACGCAGATACGCAGTATTTT. Translating gives CASTSGSDADTQYF.

The rearrangement uses TRBV6-5 and TRBJ2-7; 9 bases are a match to TRBD1. The CDR3 consists of 13 residues. Germline V lookup: CDR1 MNHEY, CDR2 SVGAGI. Trimming removed 5 bases from V and 4 bases from J; junction bases left unmatched: 3. The CDR3 nucleotides read TGTGCCAGCAGTCGGGACAGGGAGTACGAGCAGTACTTC. It encodes CASSRDREYEQYF.

CDR3 DNA sequence: TGTGCCAGTAGCCTAAAAAGAGAGTTCCCAGATACGCAGTATTTT. As protein: CASSLKREFPDTQYF. The rearrangement uses TRBV19 and TRBJ2-3; no definite D call. The CDR3 totals 15 residues. V was clipped by 6 bases and J by 4 bases, with 17 bases between them. Germline V gives CDR1 LNHDA, CDR2 SQIVND (reference sequence).

V gene TRBV5-1 combines with J gene TRBJ2-3; 7 bases are a match to TRBD2. V lost 1 base and J lost 6; bases outside the gene matches: 8. This CDR3 has 15 amino acids. CDR1 is SGHRS, CDR2 YFSETQ, per germline. The CDR3, as DNA: TGCGCCAGCAGCTTGTTTGGGAGGGGAGGGGATACGCAGTATTTT. As protein: CASSLFGRGGDTQYF.